The clone carrying this T cell receptor beta chain has at least ten counts. What it recognizes is unknown. This record belongs to a study of molecular identifiers for immune sequencing clone quantification. Study outcomes and limitations: Barcode sharing among identical TCR molecules could make large clones appear smaller.

TCRdb called the PCR reads again in MiXCR, with one record for every CDR3 protein. The data contain about 320,000 distinct CDR3 sequences, under 25% of them singletons. Germline V gene lookup returns CDR1 SGHDT and CDR2 YYEEEE. V lost 2 bases, J lost 6 bases, and 9 bases lay in between. The CDR3 sequence is 13 residues long. Sequenced sample: naive CD8+ T cells from blood, with Jurkat cell RNA spiked in. Noted subset: FACS-sorted CD8+CD4-CCR7+CD45RA+ naive T cells. This clonotype was obtained from a human donor in good health. Some libraries in this study had Jurkat cell RNA spiked in. This chain uses TRBV5-6 with TRBJ2-1; the D gene is possibly TRBD2 (6 bases). The CDR3 DNA sequence: TGTGCCAGCAGCTTTTGGGGAGGCAATGAGCAGTTCTTC. This translates into CASSFWGGNEQFF.